The rows below give T cell receptor beta chains drawn from one sample of a study of identical twins. A single record per CDR3 protein comes from TCRdb applying MiXCR to the 5' RACE reads. The sample has 700,000 or so distinct CDR3 sequences, 21% seen once; the top ten hold approximately 4.5%. These records were also assigned to another study, of T cells expressing NK-cell markers.

Sequencing used PBMCs. The receptors stem from a woman younger than 35 in good health. CDR3s include the opening cysteine and the closing phenylalanine or tryptophan. Each record gives: V gene, CDR3 protein.

V gene: TRBV20-1
CDR3 protein: CSAATRQGLREKLFF

V gene: TRBV5-8
CDR3 protein: CASSWLAAQPYNEQFF

V gene: TRBV10-3
CDR3 protein: CAMREVWTWNTGELFF

V gene: TRBV20-1
CDR3 protein: CSARDPRGGNYEQYF

V gene: TRBV10-3
CDR3 protein: CAINSRTSGDYNEQFF

V gene: TRBV11-3
CDR3 protein: CASSSSGGIQETQYF

V gene: TRBV27
CDR3 protein: CASRMWVNTEAFF

V gene: TRBV2
CDR3 protein: CASSDGSDLNEKLFF

V gene: TRBV12-3/TRBV12-4
CDR3 protein: CASTQDRHEQYF

V gene: TRBV6-5
CDR3 protein: CASKSDGNTIYF

V gene: TRBV29-1
CDR3 protein: CSVESRGDGLYEQYF

V gene: TRBV20-1
CDR3 protein: CSASGGLTLDTQYF

V gene: TRBV20-1
CDR3 protein: CSARLTSGGRSSYNEQFF

V gene: TRBV29-1
CDR3 protein: CSVNTGEKNYGYTF

V gene: TRBV12-3/TRBV12-4
CDR3 protein: CASTSSGGDTGELFF

V gene: TRBV15
CDR3 protein: CATSRVSGSNTGELFF

V gene: TRBV6-5
CDR3 protein: CASSYSGLGYEQYF

V gene: TRBV20-1
CDR3 protein: CSARKTSGRISDTQYF

V gene: TRBV5-1
CDR3 protein: CASSSSDVSYNEQFF

V gene: TRBV25-1
CDR3 protein: CASSAGFYAVYEQYF

V gene: TRBV18
CDR3 protein: CASSPEGRRGTEAFF

V gene: TRBV9
CDR3 protein: CASSVSPETYYGYTF